This T cell receptor (beta chain) was sequenced in a study of blood T cell repertoires in COVID-19. Trimming took 0 bases from V and 12 from J, leaving 12 bases between them. CDR1 LGHDT and CDR2 YNNKEL come from the germline V gene (reference sequence). The CDR3 loop spans 13 amino acids. Authors' data handling: Estimated nucleated cell counts came from reference gene primer amplification. This table comes from immunoSEQ multiplex PCR, and its TCRdb copy is limited to in-frame clones, with some not included. The DNA gave D and trimming, while V, J and clone size come from that table. The sample lists some 64,000 clones, roughly 82% occurring once.

The chain links TRBV3-1 (or the pseudogene TRBV3-2) to TRBJ2-1; weak D call: TRBD1 (5 bases). The receptor was isolated from a human donor in a cohort sampled during active COVID-19. Material for sequencing was peripheral blood. CDR3 in amino acids: CASSQDPGTGQFF. The DNA for the CDR3 is TGTGCCAGCAGCCAAGACCCGGGCACAGGGCAGTTCTTC.